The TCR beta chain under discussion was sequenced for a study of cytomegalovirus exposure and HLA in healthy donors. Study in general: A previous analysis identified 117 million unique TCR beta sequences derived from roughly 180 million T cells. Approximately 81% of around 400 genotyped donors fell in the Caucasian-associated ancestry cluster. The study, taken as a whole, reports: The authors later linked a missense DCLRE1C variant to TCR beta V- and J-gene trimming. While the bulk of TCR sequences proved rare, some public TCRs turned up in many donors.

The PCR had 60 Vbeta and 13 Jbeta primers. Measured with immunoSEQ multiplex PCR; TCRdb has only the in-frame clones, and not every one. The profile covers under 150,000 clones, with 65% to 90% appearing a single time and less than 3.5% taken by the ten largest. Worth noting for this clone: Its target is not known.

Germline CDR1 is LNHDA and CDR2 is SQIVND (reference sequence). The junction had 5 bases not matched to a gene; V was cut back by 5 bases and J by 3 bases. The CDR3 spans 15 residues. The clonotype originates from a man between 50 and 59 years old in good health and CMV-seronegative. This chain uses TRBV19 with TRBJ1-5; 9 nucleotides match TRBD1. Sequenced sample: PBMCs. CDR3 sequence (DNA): TGTGCCAGTAGTGCGGGACAGGGTCCCAATCAGCCCCAGCATTTT. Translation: CASSAGQGPNQPQHF.